The 32 T cell receptor beta chains below come from one sample, sequenced in a study of cytomegalovirus exposure and HLA in healthy donors. PCR primers comprised 60 Vbeta and 13 Jbeta primers. Measured with immunoSEQ multiplex PCR; TCRdb has only the in-frame clones, and not every one. Here the sample spans around 75,000 clones, about 78% being singletons. Sequenced: PBMCs. The receptors were sampled from a man aged 18-30 years in good health and CMV-seronegative.

The chain has TRBV11-2 and TRBJ1-2; possibly TRBD1 for D (5 bases). The CDR3 covers 15 residues. Trimming cost V 3 bases and J 1 base, with 12 bases left between them. Germline V lookup: CDR1 SGHAT, CDR2 FQNNGV. CDR3: CASSLGQGNNYGYTF. The CDR3 nucleotides read TGTGCCAGCAGCTTGGGCCAGGGAAATAACTATGGCTACACCTTC.

The chain carries TRBV27 and TRBJ2-5; D is perhaps TRBD1 (5 bases). The CDR3 totals 15 residues. V was cut by 0 bases and J by 5 bases, with 13 bases left in between. The germline CDR1 and CDR2 sequences are MNHEY and SMNVEV (reference sequence). As DNA, the CDR3 is TGTGCCAGCAGTTTATCTTCCAGGGTATCGGAGACCCAGTACTTC. It is translated as CASSLSSRVSETQYF.

The chain links TRBV14 to TRBJ1-4; D ambiguous. CDR1 and CDR2 from the germline V gene are SGHDN and FVKESK. CDR3 size: 13 residues. Trimming took off 2 bases at V and 7 bases at J, with 8 bases between the two ends. CDR3 coding DNA: TGTGCCAGCAGCCAATGGTCGGGTGAAAAACTGTTTTTT. The encoded protein is CASSQWSGEKLFF.

The chain joins TRBV27 to TRBJ2-3, with 8 positions matching TRBD1. From germline, CDR1 is MNHEY and CDR2 SMNVEV (reference sequence). Losses at the gene ends were 3 bases for V and 6 bases for J; bases not matched to a gene: 8. There are 15 residues in the CDR3. CDR3: CASSFFQGATDTQYF. DNA of the CDR3: TGTGCCAGCAGTTTCTTCCAGGGGGCAACCGATACGCAGTATTTT.

The rearrangement links TRBV29-1 to TRBJ1-2; the match to TRBD1 covers 9 bases. The CDR3 loop spans 15 amino acids. Trimming took 0 bases from V and 9 from J; bases not matched to a gene: 11. The germline gives CDR1 SQVTM, CDR2 ANQGSEA. DNA for the CDR3: TGCAGCGTTGAAGAGGGACAGGGACCCCGAGGGAGCTACACCTTC. Amino acids: CSVEEGQGPRGSYTF. Combining the CDR3 with reference TRBV29-1 and TRBJ1-2 gives the whole variable domain SAVISQKPSRDICQRGTSLTIQCQVDSQVTMMFWYRQQPGQSLTLIATANQGSEATYESGFVIDKFPISRPNLTFSTLTVSNMSPEDSSIYLCSVEEGQGPRGSYTFGSGTRLTVV.

The rearrangement joins TRBV5-1 to TRBJ2-5; D is unclear. V was trimmed by 0 bases and J by 1 base, leaving 10 bases between them. The CDR3 is 15 amino acids. Germline assignment: CDR1 SGHRS and CDR2 YFSETQ. The CDR3 protein is CASSLVLGAQETQYF. Here the CDR3 DNA reads TGCGCCAGCAGCTTGGTCCTTGGAGCCCAAGAGACCCAGTACTTC.

V is TRBV5-1 and J is TRBJ1-5, with 9 bases identical to TRBD1. The CDR3 contains 15 residues. Losses at the gene ends were 2 bases for V and 3 bases for J; bases not matched to a gene: 3. Per the germline V gene, CDR1 is SGHRS and CDR2 is YFSETQ. This CDR3 reads CASSLGDRVNQPQHF. The CDR3 nucleotides are TGCGCCAGCAGCTTAGGGGACAGGGTCAATCAGCCCCAGCATTTT.

This clone was seen more than once but under ten times. Here the CDR3 reads CASSLRLAGPMEQFF. CDR3 bases: TGTGCCAGCAGTTTACGACTAGCGGGCCCGATGGAGCAGTTCTTC. The J gene is TRBJ2-1, the V gene TRBV27, with 10 positions matching TRBD2. Germline V lookup: CDR1 MNHEY, CDR2 SMNVEV (reference sequence). After removal of 2 bases from V and 10 bases from J, the junction contained 8 bases not matched to a gene. There are 15 residues in the CDR3.

The V and J genes are TRBV30 and TRBJ2-2; TRBD2 is a possible D gene (6 bases). The CDR3 is 14 residues long. Germline CDR1 reads GTSNPN; CDR2 reads SVGIG (reference sequence). The V end was cut by 2 bases, the J end by 6 bases, with 13 bases between. The CDR3 DNA follows: TGTGCCTGGAGTTCTCTGACGGGGGCCGGGGAGCTGTTTTTT. It translates to CAWSSLTGAGELFF.

The V call is TRBV27, the J call TRBJ1-1; TRBD1 is a possible D gene (6 bases). Germline V gene sequence: CDR1 MNHEY, CDR2 SMNVEV (reference sequence). V was cut by 2 bases and J by 6 bases, with 10 bases left in between. The CDR3 sequence is 13 residues long. This CDR3 is CASSLVQGAEAFF. CDR3 bases: TGTGCCAGCAGTTTAGTACAGGGCGCTGAAGCTTTCTTT.

The chain recombines TRBV2 with TRBJ1-6, with 11 bases matching TRBD1. The CDR3 runs 17 residues. V dropped 3 bases and J dropped 4; count of bases not matched to a gene: 5. Germline loops: CDR1 SNHLY, CDR2 FYNNEI. CDR3 nucleotide sequence: TGTGCCAGCAGTGATTGGACAGGGGGCATTTATAATTCACCCCTCCACTTT. Protein sequence: CASSDWTGGIYNSPLHF.

The J gene is TRBJ1-6, the V gene TRBV30; TRBD1 agrees at 9 bases. Germline V gene sequence: CDR1 GTSNPN, CDR2 SVGIG (reference sequence). The CDR3 is made up of 19 amino acids. The J segment lost 2 bases and the V segment lost 3 bases, leaving 14 bases of the junction unmatched. The CDR3 loop is CAWRASRDRESTYNSPLHF. The CDR3 region has the DNA TGTGCCTGGAGAGCATCCCGGGACAGGGAGTCGACCTATAATTCACCCCTCCACTTT.

The chain uses TRBV10-1 and TRBJ2-7; D call uncertain. Trimming cost V 7 bases and J 0 bases, with 13 bases left between them. The CDR3 contains 14 residues. The germline V gene has CDR1 WNHNN and CDR2 SYGVQD (reference sequence). The CDR3 spells CASINRPSSYEQYV. DNA for the CDR3: TGCGCCAGCATTAACAGACCGAGCTCCTACGAGCAGTACGTC.

The V and J genes are TRBV27 and TRBJ2-1; 12 nucleotides line up with TRBD2. V shed 8 bases and J 6 bases; nucleotides not matched to a gene: 2. CDR1 is MNHEY, CDR2 SMNVEV, per germline (reference sequence). The CDR3 has 13 residues. The CDR3 spells CASGLAGTNEQFF. CDR3 sequence (DNA): TGTGCCAGCGGACTAGCGGGGACCAATGAGCAGTTCTTC.

A few counts support this clone. The junction and the germline gene differ at one end; a read error may be behind it. CDR3 nucleotides: TGTGCCAGCAGTAAGGACAGGGAGAGGATCTTT. As protein: CASSKDRERIF. V gene TRBV2 combines with J gene TRBJ1-1; 8 nucleotides match TRBD1. This CDR3 region has 11 residues. Germline lookup yields CDR1 SNHLY and CDR2 FYNNEI. Full variable domain (outside the CDR3, taken from reference TRBV2 and TRBJ1-1): EPEVTQTPSHQVTQMGQEVILRCVPISNHLYFYWYRQILGQKVEFLVSFYNNEISEKSEIFDDQFSVERPDGSNFTLKIRSTKLEDSAMYFCASSKDRERIFGQGTRLTVV.

The gene calls are TRBV5-1 and TRBJ2-5; D is perhaps TRBD2 (7 bases). Germline loops: CDR1 SGHRS, CDR2 YFSETQ. The CDR3 has 15 residues. V was cut by 1 base and J by 2 bases, with 12 bases left in between. CDR3 nucleotides: TGCGCCAGCAGCTTGCGGGGGGCCCCGCAAGAGACCCAGTACTTC. This gives the protein CASSLRGAPQETQYF.

J is TRBJ2-1 and V is TRBV19, with 10 nucleotides matching TRBD2. Trimming cost V 5 bases and J 0 bases; bases outside gene matches: 4. The CDR3 covers 16 residues. Germline CDR1 and CDR2: LNHDA and SQIVND (reference sequence). The CDR3 bases are TGTGCCAGTAGTCACAGCGGGGGGGCCTCCTACAATGAGCAGTTCTTC. It encodes CASSHSGGASYNEQFF.

The chain carries TRBV14 and TRBJ1-6, with D uncertain. The CDR3 is 12 amino acids. Between the trimmed V and J ends, which lost 4 bases and 9 bases, there was a span of 7 bases. Germline CDR1 SGHDN, CDR2 FVKESK. The CDR3 bases are TGTGCCAGCAGCCTTGGAGTTTCACCCCTCCACTTT. Translated, it gives CASSLGVSPLHF.

Only a few counts were recorded for this clone. The J gene is TRBJ2-5, the V gene TRBV7-2; D perhaps matches TRBD2 (6 bases). Germline CDR1 SGHTA, CDR2 FQGNSA. With 7 bases removed from V and 2 bases from J, the gap between germline ends came to 14 bases. The CDR3 is 14 amino acids. This chain's CDR3 is CASTPGGVQETQYF. CDR3 bases: TGTGCCAGCACCCCTGGAGGGGTTCAAGAGACCCAGTACTTC.

V and J are TRBV27 and TRBJ2-7; TRBD2 matches 7 bases. The germline V gene has CDR1 MNHEY and CDR2 SMNVEV (reference sequence). V lost 2 bases to trimming and J lost 3 bases; unmatched junction nucleotides: 4. This CDR3 is built from 14 residues. DNA of the CDR3: TGTGCCAGCAGTTTAGCAGGGAGGGGCTACGAGCAGTACTTC. Translated, it gives CASSLAGRGYEQYF.

The CDR3 sequence is CASSVSADTEAFF. The CDR3 DNA reads as TGTGCCAGCAGCGTCAGTGCGGACACTGAAGCTTTCTTT. The chain is built from TRBV9 and TRBJ1-1; D call uncertain. The V gene's germline CDR1 is SGDLS and CDR2 YYNGEE. Deletions cut 2 bases from V and 3 bases from J, with 8 bases between. The CDR3 sequence is 13 residues long.

The rearrangement links TRBV14 to TRBJ2-3; TRBD2 might be the D (5 bases). Germline CDR1 and CDR2: SGHDN and FVKESK. The CDR3 sequence is 13 residues long. Trimming removed 0 bases at V and 10 bases at J, with 11 bases between. CDR3 residues: CASSQDSLAAQYF. The CDR3 coding sequence is TGTGCCAGCAGCCAAGATAGTCTAGCAGCGCAGTATTTT.

This chain links TRBV2 with TRBJ2-1, with a tentative D call TRBD1 (6 bases). The CDR3 extends over 14 amino acids. V was trimmed by 6 bases and J by 3 bases, leaving 12 bases between them. Germline CDR1 SNHLY, CDR2 FYNNEI. In DNA, the CDR3 is TGTGCCAGCAGGACAGGACAGAGCTACAATGAGCAGTTCTTC. Encoded protein: CASRTGQSYNEQFF.

V gene TRBV4-1 combines with J gene TRBJ1-6, with TRBD1 matching over 9 bases. The ends lost 6 bases at V and 0 bases at J; junction bases unmatched: 12. Germline CDR1 reads MGHRA; CDR2 reads YSYEKL. This CDR3 is 19 amino acids long. The CDR3 bases are TGCGCCAGCAGAGGCCATCGACAGGGGGATCTCTCCTATAATTCACCCCTCCACTTT. This sequence encodes CASRGHRQGDLSYNSPLHF.

This chain uses TRBV25-1 with TRBJ1-1, with 7 positions matching TRBD1. The germline V gene encodes CDR1 MGHDK and CDR2 SYGVNS. J was trimmed by 0 bases and V by 4 bases; bases with no gene match: 5. CDR3 length: 15 amino acids. The CDR3 DNA sequence: TGTGCCAGCAGTGCCGTGCAGGGGGTGAACACTGAAGCTTTCTTT. It codes for CASSAVQGVNTEAFF.

The chain joins TRBV10-3 to TRBJ1-2; 8 bases are shared with TRBD1. CDR3 length: 17 amino acids. Germline V gene lookup returns CDR1 ENHRY and CDR2 SYGVKD. V lost 4 bases, J lost 2 bases, and 12 bases stayed unmatched. CDR3 amino acids: CAISGSRTGRINYGYTF. Written as DNA, the CDR3 is TGTGCCATCAGTGGGTCCAGGACAGGGAGGATCAACTATGGCTACACCTTC.

The chain joins TRBV19 to TRBJ2-2; possibly TRBD2 for D (6 bases). CDR3 size: 13 residues. The germline V gene has CDR1 LNHDA and CDR2 SQIVND (reference sequence). The germline V and J ends were trimmed by 6 bases and 3 bases, with 8 bases remaining between them. The CDR3 bases are TGTGCCAGTAGCAGGAGGGACACCGGGGAGCTGTTTTTT. Protein product: CASSRRDTGELFF.

The chain is built from TRBV13 and TRBJ1-3; the match to TRBD1 covers 8 bases. The V gene end was trimmed by 5 bases and the J gene end by 0 bases; junction bases not matched to a gene: 9. The CDR3 is made up of 17 amino acids. CDR1 PRHDT and CDR2 FYEKMQ come from the germline V gene (reference sequence). CDR3 sequence (DNA): TGTGCCAGCAGCGCCCGACAGGGGACGATCTCTGGAAACACCATATATTTT. Its protein is CASSARQGTISGNTIYF. Combining the CDR3 with reference TRBV13 and TRBJ1-3 gives the whole variable domain AAGVIQSPRHLIKEKRETATLKCYPIPRHDTVYWYQQGPGQDPQFLISFYEKMQSDKGSIPDRFSAQQFSDYHSELNMSSLELGDSALYFCASSARQGTISGNTIYFGEGSWLTVV.

The chain combines TRBV19 with TRBJ2-1, with TRBD1 identical over 7 bases. CDR3 size: 15 residues. J gave up 6 bases and V 5 bases, and 10 bases lay outside the gene matches. The germline CDR1 and CDR2 sequences are LNHDA and SQIVND (reference sequence). CDR3: CASSSVTGSSNEQFF. The DNA of the CDR3 is TGTGCCAGTAGTTCAGTGACAGGGAGTTCCAATGAGCAGTTCTTC.

J is TRBJ2-2 and V is TRBV5-1, with D uncertain. The germline V gene has CDR1 SGHRS and CDR2 YFSETQ. The CDR3 extends over 13 amino acids. Trimming pared 0 bases from V and 6 bases from J, leaving 6 bases between. The chain's CDR3 is CASSLALSGELFF. Written as DNA, the CDR3 is TGCGCCAGCAGCTTGGCCTTATCCGGGGAGCTGTTTTTT. The full variable domain, with the rest looked up from reference TRBV5-1 and TRBJ2-2, is KAGVTQTPRYLIKTRGQQVTLSCSPISGHRSVSWYQQTPGQGLQFLFEYFSETQRNKGNFPGRFSGRQFSNSRSEMNVSTLELGDSALYLCASSLALSGELFFGEGSRLTVL.

The chain recombines TRBV2 with TRBJ2-3, with D perhaps matching TRBD1 (5 bases). With 5 bases removed from V and 4 bases from J, the gap between germline ends came to 13 bases. The CDR3 totals 14 residues. Looked up from germline, CDR1 is SNHLY and CDR2 is FYNNEI. DNA for the CDR3: TGTGCCAGCAGTTGGGGCAGGGATCCAGATACGCAGTATTTT. Translation gives CASSWGRDPDTQYF.

The chain joins TRBV7-8 to TRBJ1-1; a weak D match, TRBD1 (5 bases). Trimming shortened V by 3 bases and J by 6 bases, and 11 bases separated the two germline ends. Germline V gene data show CDR1 as SGHVS and CDR2 as FQNEAQ. The CDR3 has 13 amino acids. Here the CDR3 DNA reads TGTGCCAGCAGCTTGGGGCGGCTAGCTGAAGCTTTCTTT. This translates into CASSLGRLAEAFF.